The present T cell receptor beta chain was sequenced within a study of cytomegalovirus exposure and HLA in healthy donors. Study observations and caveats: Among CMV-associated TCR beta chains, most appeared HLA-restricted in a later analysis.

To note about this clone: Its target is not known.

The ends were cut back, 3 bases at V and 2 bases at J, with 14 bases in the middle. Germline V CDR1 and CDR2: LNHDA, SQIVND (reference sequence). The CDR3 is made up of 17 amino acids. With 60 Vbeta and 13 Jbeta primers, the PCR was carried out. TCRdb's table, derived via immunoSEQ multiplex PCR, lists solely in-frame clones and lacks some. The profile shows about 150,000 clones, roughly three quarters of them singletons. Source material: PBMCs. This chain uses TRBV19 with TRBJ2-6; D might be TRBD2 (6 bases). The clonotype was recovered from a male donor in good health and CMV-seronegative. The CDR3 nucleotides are TGTGCCAGTAGTATCCGGGAGCTCCACCCTGGGGCCAACGTCCTGACTTTC. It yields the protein CASSIRELHPGANVLTF. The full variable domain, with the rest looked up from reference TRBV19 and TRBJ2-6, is DGGITQSPKYLFRKEGQNVTLSCEQNLNHDAMYWYRQDPGQGLRLIYYSQIVNDFQKGDIAEGYSVSREKKESFPLTVTSAQKNPTAFYLCASSIRELHPGANVLTFGAGSRLTVL.